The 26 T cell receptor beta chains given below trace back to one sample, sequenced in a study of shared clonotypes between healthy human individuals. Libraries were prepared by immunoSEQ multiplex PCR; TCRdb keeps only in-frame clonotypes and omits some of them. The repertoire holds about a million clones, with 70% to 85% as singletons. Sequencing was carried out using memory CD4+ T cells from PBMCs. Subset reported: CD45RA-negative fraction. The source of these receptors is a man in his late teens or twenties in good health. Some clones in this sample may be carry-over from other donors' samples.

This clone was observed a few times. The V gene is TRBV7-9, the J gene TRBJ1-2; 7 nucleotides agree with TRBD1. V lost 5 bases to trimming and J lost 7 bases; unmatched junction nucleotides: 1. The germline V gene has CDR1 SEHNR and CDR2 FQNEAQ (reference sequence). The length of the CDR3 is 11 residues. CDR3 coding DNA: TGTGCCAGCAGCCGACAGGGTGGCTACACCTTC. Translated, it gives CASSRQGGYTF. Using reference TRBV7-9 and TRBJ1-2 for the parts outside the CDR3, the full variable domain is DTGVSQNPRHKITKRGQNVTFRCDPISEHNRLYWYRQTLGQGPEFLTYFQNEAQLEKSRLLSDRFSAERPKGSFSTLEIQRTEQGDSAMYLCASSRQGGYTFGSGTRLTVV.

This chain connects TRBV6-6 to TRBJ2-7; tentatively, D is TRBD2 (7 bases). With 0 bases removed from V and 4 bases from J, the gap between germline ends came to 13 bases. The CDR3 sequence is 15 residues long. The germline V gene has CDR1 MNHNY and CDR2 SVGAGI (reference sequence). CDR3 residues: CASSYSGGGLYEQYF. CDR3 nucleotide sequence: TGTGCCAGCAGTTACTCTGGGGGGGGCTTATACGAGCAGTACTTC.

CDR3 amino acids: CASSYSWGAGAYGYTF. The DNA of the CDR3 is TGTGCCAGCAGTTACTCGTGGGGGGCCGGCGCCTATGGCTACACCTTC. The chain couples TRBV6-5 to TRBJ1-2; tentatively, D is TRBD1 (6 bases). Germline-derived CDR1 and CDR2 are MNHEY and SVGAGI. V lost 0 bases to trimming and J lost 4 bases, with 15 bases between them. This CDR3 contains 16 residues.

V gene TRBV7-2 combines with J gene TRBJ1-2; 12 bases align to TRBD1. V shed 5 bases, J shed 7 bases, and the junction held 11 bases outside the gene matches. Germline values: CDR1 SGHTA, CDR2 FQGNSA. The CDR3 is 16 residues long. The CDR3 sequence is CASSPSGQGAFGGYTF. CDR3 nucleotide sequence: TGTGCCAGCAGCCCTTCGGGACAGGGGGCGTTTGGTGGCTACACCTTC.

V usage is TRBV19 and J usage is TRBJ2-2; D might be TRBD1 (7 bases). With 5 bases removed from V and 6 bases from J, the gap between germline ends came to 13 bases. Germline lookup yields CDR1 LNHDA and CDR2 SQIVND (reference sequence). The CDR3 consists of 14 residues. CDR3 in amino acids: CASSGGTVPGELFF. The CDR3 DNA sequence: TGTGCCAGTAGTGGGGGGACAGTTCCCGGGGAGCTGTTTTTT. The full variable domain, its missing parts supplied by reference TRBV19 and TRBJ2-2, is DGGITQSPKYLFRKEGQNVTLSCEQNLNHDAMYWYRQDPGQGLRLIYYSQIVNDFQKGDIAEGYSVSREKKESFPLTVTSAQKNPTAFYLCASSGGTVPGELFFGEGSRLTVL.

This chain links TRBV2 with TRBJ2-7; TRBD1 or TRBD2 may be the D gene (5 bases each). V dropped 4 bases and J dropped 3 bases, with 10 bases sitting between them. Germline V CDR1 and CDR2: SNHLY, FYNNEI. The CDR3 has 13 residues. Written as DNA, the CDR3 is TGTGCCAGCAGTGGGGACGGAGTCTACGAGCAGTACTTC. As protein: CASSGDGVYEQYF.

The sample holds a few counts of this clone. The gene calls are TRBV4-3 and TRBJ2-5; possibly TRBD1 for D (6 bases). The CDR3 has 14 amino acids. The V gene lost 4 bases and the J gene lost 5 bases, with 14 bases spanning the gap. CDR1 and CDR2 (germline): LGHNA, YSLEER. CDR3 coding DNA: TGCGCCAGCAGCCCAACACAGGGTCGGGAGACCCAGTACTTC. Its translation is CASSPTQGRETQYF.

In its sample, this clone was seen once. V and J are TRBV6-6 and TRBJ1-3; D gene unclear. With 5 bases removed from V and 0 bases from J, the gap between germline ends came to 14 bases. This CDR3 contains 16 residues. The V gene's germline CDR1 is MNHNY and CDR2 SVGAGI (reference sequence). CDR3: CASSTRRIDSGNTIYF. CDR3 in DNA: TGTGCCAGCAGTACCCGAAGGATTGACTCTGGAAACACCATATATTTT.

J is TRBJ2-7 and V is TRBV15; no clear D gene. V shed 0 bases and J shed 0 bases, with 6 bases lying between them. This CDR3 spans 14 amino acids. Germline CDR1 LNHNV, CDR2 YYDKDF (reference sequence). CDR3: CATSRETISYEQYF. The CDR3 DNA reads TGTGCCACCAGCAGAGAGACGATCTCCTACGAGCAGTACTTC.

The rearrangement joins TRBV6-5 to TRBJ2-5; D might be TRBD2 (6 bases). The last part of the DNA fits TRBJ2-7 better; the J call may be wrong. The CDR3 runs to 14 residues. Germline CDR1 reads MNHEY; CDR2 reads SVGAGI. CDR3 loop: CASSPRIGTYEQYF. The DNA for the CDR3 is TGTGCCAGCAGTCCGCGGATTGGGACTTACGAGCAGTACTTC.

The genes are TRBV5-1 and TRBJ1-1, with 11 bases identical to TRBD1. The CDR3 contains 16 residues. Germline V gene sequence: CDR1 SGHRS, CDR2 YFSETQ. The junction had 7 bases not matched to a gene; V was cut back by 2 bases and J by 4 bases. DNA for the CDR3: TGCGCCAGCAGCTTCCAAACCGGGACAGGGGGCACTGAAGCTTTCTTT. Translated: CASSFQTGTGGTEAFF. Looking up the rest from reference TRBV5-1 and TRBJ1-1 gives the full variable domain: KAGVTQTPRYLIKTRGQQVTLSCSPISGHRSVSWYQQTPGQGLQFLFEYFSETQRNKGNFPGRFSGRQFSNSRSEMNVSTLELGDSALYLCASSFQTGTGGTEAFFGQGTRLTVV.

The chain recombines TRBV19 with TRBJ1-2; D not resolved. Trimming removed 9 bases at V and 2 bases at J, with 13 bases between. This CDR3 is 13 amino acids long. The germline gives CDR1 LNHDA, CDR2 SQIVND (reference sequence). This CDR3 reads CASHRTENYGYTF. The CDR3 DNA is TGTGCCAGCCATAGGACCGAGAACTATGGCTACACCTTC.

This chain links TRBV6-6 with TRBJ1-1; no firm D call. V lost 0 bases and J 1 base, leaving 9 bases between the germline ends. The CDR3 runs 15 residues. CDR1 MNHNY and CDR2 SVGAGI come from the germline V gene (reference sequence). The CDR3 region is CASSYSRAENTEAFF. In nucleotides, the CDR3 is TGTGCCAGCAGTTACTCGAGGGCAGAGAACACTGAAGCTTTCTTT.

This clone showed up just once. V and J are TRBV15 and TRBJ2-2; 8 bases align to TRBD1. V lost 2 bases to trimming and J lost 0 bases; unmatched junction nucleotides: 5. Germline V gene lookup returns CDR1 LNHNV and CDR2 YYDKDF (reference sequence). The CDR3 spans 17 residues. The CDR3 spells CATSRPQGEANTGELFF. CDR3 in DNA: TGTGCCACCAGCAGACCACAGGGGGAGGCGAACACCGGGGAGCTGTTTTTT. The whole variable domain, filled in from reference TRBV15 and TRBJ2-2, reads DAMVIQNPRYQVTQFGKPVTLSCSQTLNHNVMYWYQQKSSQAPKLLFHYYDKDFNNEADTPDNFQSRRPNTSFCFLDIRSPGLGDTAMYLCATSRPQGEANTGELFFGEGSRLTVL.

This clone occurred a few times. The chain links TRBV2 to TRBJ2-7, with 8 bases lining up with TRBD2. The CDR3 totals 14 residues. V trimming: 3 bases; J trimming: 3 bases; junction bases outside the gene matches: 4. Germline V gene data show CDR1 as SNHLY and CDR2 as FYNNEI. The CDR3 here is CASSDGLALYEQYF. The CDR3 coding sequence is TGTGCCAGCAGTGACGGACTAGCTCTCTACGAGCAGTACTTC.

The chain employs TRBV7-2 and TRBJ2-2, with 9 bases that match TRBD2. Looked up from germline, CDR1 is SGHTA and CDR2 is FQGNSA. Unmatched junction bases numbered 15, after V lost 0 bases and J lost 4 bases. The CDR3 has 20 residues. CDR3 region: CASSLAGFAGGPFGTGELFF. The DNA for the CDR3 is TGTGCCAGCAGCTTAGCGGGGTTCGCGGGAGGGCCATTTGGCACCGGGGAGCTGTTTTTT.

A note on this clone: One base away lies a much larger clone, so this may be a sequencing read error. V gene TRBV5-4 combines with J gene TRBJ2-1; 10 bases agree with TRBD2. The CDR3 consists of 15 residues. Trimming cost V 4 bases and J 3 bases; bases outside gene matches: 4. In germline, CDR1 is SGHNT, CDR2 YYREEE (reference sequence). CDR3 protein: CASSPRTSGYNEQFF. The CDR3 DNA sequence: TGTGCCAGCAGCCCCCGGACTAGCGGCTACAATGAGCAGTTCTTC. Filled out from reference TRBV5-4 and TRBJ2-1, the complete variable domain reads ETGVTQSPTHLIKTRGQQVTLRCSSQSGHNTVSWYQQALGQGPQFIFQYYREEENGRGNFPPRFSGLQFPNYSSELNVNALELDDSALYLCASSPRTSGYNEQFFGPGTRLTVL.

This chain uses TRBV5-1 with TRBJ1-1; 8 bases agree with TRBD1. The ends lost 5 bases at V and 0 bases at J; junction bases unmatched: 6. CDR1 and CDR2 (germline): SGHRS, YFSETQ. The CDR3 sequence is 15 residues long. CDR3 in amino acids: CASSPGGSMNTEAFF. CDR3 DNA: TGCGCCAGCAGTCCAGGGGGCTCCATGAACACTGAAGCTTTCTTT.

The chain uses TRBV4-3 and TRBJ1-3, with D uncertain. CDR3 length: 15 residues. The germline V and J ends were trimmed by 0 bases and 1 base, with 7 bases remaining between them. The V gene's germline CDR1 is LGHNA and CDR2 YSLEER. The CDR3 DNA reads TGCGCCAGCAGCCAAGAAACGGGATCTGGAAACACCATATATTTT. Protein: CASSQETGSGNTIYF.

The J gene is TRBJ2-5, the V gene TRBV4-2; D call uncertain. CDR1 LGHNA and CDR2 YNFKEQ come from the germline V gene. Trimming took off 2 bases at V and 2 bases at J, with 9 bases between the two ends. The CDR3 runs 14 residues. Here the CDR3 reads CASSQHQEQETQYF. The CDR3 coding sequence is TGTGCCAGCAGCCAACATCAGGAACAAGAGACCCAGTACTTC.

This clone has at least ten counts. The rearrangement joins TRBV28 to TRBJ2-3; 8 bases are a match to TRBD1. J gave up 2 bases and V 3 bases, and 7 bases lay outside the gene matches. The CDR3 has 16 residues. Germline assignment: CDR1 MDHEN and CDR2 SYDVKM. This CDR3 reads CASSFSWTGHTDTQYF. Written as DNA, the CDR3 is TGTGCCAGCAGTTTTAGTTGGACAGGGCACACAGATACGCAGTATTTT. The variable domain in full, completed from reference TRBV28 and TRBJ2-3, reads DVKVTQSSRYLVKRTGEKVFLECVQDMDHENMFWYRQDPGLGLRLIYFSYDVKMKEKGDIPEGYSVSREKKERFSLILESASTNQTSMYLCASSFSWTGHTDTQYFGPGTRLTVL.

In nucleotides, the CDR3 is TGTGCCAGCAGTTTATCATTGAGGACGAGCGGGGCCCCCTACGAGCAGTACTTC. Its translation is CASSLSLRTSGAPYEQYF. This chain uses TRBV27 with TRBJ2-7, with 7 bases lining up with TRBD2. The CDR3 contains 18 residues. Germline V CDR1 and CDR2: MNHEY, SMNVEV (reference sequence). V lost 0 bases and J lost 2; bases outside the gene matches: 13.

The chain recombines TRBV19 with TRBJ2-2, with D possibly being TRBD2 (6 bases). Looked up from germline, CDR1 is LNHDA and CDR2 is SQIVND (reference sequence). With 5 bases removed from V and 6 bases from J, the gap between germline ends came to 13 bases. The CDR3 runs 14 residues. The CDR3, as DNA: TGTGCCAGTAGTGTCGGCAGGGAGGCCGGGGAGCTGTTTTTT. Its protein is CASSVGREAGELFF. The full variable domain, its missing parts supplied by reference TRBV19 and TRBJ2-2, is DGGITQSPKYLFRKEGQNVTLSCEQNLNHDAMYWYRQDPGQGLRLIYYSQIVNDFQKGDIAEGYSVSREKKESFPLTVTSAQKNPTAFYLCASSVGREAGELFFGEGSRLTVL.

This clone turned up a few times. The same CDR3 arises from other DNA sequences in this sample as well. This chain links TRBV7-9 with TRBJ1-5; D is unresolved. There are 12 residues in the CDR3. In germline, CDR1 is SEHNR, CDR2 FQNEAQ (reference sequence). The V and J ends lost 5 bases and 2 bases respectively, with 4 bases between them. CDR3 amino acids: CASSLGNQPQHF. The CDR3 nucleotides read TGTGCCAGCAGCCTAGGCAATCAGCCCCAGCATTTT.

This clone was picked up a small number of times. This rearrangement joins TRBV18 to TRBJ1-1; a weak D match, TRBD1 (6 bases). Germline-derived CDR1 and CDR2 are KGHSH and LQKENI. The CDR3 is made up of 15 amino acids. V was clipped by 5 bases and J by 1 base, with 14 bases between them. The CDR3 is CASSFSGVRNTEAFF. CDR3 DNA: TGTGCCAGCTCATTCTCAGGGGTGAGGAACACTGAAGCTTTCTTT.

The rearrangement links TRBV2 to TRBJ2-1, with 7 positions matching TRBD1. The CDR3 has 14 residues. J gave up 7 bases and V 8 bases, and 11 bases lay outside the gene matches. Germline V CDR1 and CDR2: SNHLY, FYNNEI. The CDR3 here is CASEGQRLWNEQFF. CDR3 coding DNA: TGTGCCAGCGAGGGACAGCGGTTGTGGAATGAGCAGTTCTTC.